This T cell receptor beta chain was observed in a study of blood T cell repertoires in COVID-19 (dated by TCRdb to the early 2020s). About the full investigation: Collaborator samples came from the United States, Italy and Spain and covered acute and convalescent phases of COVID-19. The prospective study material was composed of cDNA or gDNA derived from T cells, B-cell-depleted T cells, or PBMCs. The dataset comprised deeply sampled blood TCRbeta repertoires from subjects exposed to, actively infected with, or recovered from COVID-19. The repertoires were released in a freely available public database intended as a resource for research on the immune response to SARS-CoV-2. Samples came from the ongoing ImmuneRACE study (first 160 participants) plus 1,254 subjects from 6 global collaborators. The sample metadata nearly always contained a de-identified subject ID, COVID-19 status, age in years and sex. Where available, HLA class I and class II types were taken from metadata supplied by the sample provider and were not determined by assay-based typing.

V is cut back by 0 bases and J by 1 base, with 6 bases in the junction unmatched. CDR1 LGHNA and CDR2 YSLEER are derived from the germline V gene. CDR3 length: 17 amino acids, cysteine to phenylalanine. The retained sequence is limited to the CDR3, 51 bases, with the frame set at the first base. The immunoSEQ Assay, a bias-controlled multiplex PCR, was used to amplify TCRbeta CDR3 regions from genomic DNA. On the study's bioinformatics: Nucleated cell counts per sample were estimated from amplification of reference gene primers within the assay. To quantify the absolute abundance of each unique TCRbeta CDR3 rearrangement, sequence reads were collapsed and filtered. For each sample, productive Simpson clonality was calculated as the square root of Simpson's diversity index across productive rearrangements. TCRdb retrieved this table from immuneACCESS and kept in-frame rearrangements only. Not all clones are present; in checked studies, unresolved V genes account for under half, and no reason is known for the remainder. The DNA gave D and trimming, while V, J and clone size come from that table. The sample table contains around 65,000 clones; only one count was recorded for 60% to 80% of them. The top ten constitute approximately 15% of the sample.

The collaborating institutions used their own protocols to collect whole blood in K2EDTA tubes. For TCRbeta analysis, collaborators shipped samples as frozen whole blood, isolated PBMCs, or DNA extracted from either of those sample types. What the work shows at the level of the full study, not this receptor alone: The quantity of clinical and demographic metadata differed by source and by participant and was supplied without curation.

About this clone itself: Its antigen specificity is not known. Base qualities are not provided; no much larger clone lies one nucleotide away.

The V and J segments used are TRBV4-3 and TRBJ1-3, with 7 middle bases fitting TRBD1. The receptor was derived from a man in his fifties or sixties with acute or convalescent COVID-19. Material for sequencing was peripheral blood. The DNA is TGCGCCAGCAGCCAAGAACTGGGACAGCGATCTGGAAACACCATATATTTT. Translated, this gives CASSQELGQRSGNTIYF.